The clone carrying this T cell receptor beta chain was detected only a few times. The antigen is undetermined. Germline values: CDR1 LNHDA, CDR2 SQIVND (reference sequence). V lost 4 bases, J lost 5 bases, and 4 bases stayed unmatched. CDR3 length: 14 amino acids. This sample stems from a study of T cell repertoires in cytomegalovirus infection. Study-wide findings and caveats: What dominated the ex vivo response were HLA-C-restricted CMV-specific TCR beta clonotypes.

MiXCR, applied by TCRdb to the reads, yields one record per CDR3 protein. This table has more than 250,000 distinct CDR3 sequences, about an eighth appearing once. Sequencing was done on a sample of PBMCs. The chain uses TRBV19 and TRBJ2-3; TRBD1 matches 9 bases. The source is a human donor in good health (CMV status not recorded). Some clones in this sample may be carry-over from other donors' samples. CDR3 loop: CASSSRTGVDTQYF. The CDR3 DNA follows: TGTGCCAGTAGTAGCCGGACAGGGGTAGATACGCAGTATTTT.